The entry that follows covers one T cell receptor (beta chain) sequence. Its antigen specificity is not known. One base away there is no much larger clone; base qualities are not given. The data are from a study of CD4 T cells in relation to SARS-CoV-2 and coronaviruses (dated by TCRdb to the early 2020s). Notes on the research overall: The ViraFEST assay cultured PBMCs with antigen for more than eight days, then sequenced TCR beta CDR3s to find antigen-specific clonal expansions. The negative reference condition was either a culture with an HIV-1 Nef peptide pool or a culture with no peptide. Shared crossreactive spike epitopes were mapped to their HLA restriction using patient-derived lymphoblastoid cell lines. At the level of individual TCR clonotypes, the study evaluated whether memory CD4+ T cells crossreact between the spike proteins of SARS-CoV-2 and those of common cold coronaviruses. Samples from a few pre-COVID donors and the naive versus memory experiments were sequenced with the Adaptive Biotechnologies TCR-sequencing kit; other data were Illumina-based. For other donors in the study, expansion assays were sequenced with a different, Illumina-based TCR-beta assay.

Libraries were made using the immunoSEQ multiplex PCR assay. In the source study's methods: During preprocessing, nonproductive sequences were removed, as were CDR3s that did not start with C, did not end with F or W, or were shorter than 7 amino acids. The MANAFEST web app was used to call antigen-specific clonotypes on the basis of expansion compared with the reference and with other culture wells. A clone counted as positive if significantly expanded in 2 of 3 replicate wells versus the reference culture at FDR below 0.05. Positive clones also required significant expansion versus all other tandem wells and an odds ratio above 5. CDR3 homology was quantified as pairwise Levenshtein distance, calculated with the stringdist R package after three terminal residues were trimmed from each end. Held by TCRdb, this immuneACCESS table contains in-frame sequences only and omits some clones. Under half of the omission traces to an unresolved V gene where checked; the cause of the rest is unknown. V and J calls and clone size are as listed in that table; D and trimming were resolved from the DNA. The table for this sample lists some 19,000 clones; about three quarters of them were counted only once. Around 30% of the sample goes to the ten largest clones.

The CDR3 contains 14 residues, cysteine and phenylalanine counted. Just CDR3 DNA is preserved here, 42 bases in frame from base 1. V gives up 3 bases and J gives up 2 bases, and the segment between their germline ends measures 13 bases. The CDR1 and CDR2 encoded by the germline V gene (reference sequence) are DFQATT and SNEGSKA. The investigation overall reported the following: Crossreactive clones showed significantly weaker SARS-CoV-2-driven expansion than monoreactive clones, consistent with antigenic imprinting. In about two thirds of donors, memory CD4+ clonotypes turned up that crossrecognized SARS-CoV-2 and at least one common cold coronavirus spike. Because no donor provided both pre-pandemic and post-infection samples, tracing the source of pre-existing responses was limited. Since the crossreactivity analysis centred on spike protein, crossreactivity against other viral proteins was not assessed. Small numbers of patients and of tested TCRs limited the study.

CD4+ T cells from unexposed donors were collected before the COVID-19 pandemic (2011-2018). After around 11 days of culture, CD4+ T cells were isolated with the EasySep CD4+ T cell isolation kit. Unexposed donor CD4+ T cells were tested for reactivity to SARS-CoV-2 S and N and four common cold coronavirus spike pools, as cell number allowed. Each well received two million PBMCs, cultured in IMDM supplemented with approximately 4.5% human AB serum and about 10 IU/ml IL-2. Half of the culture medium was replaced with fresh IL-2-containing medium on days 3 and 7. In general, every peptide culture condition was set up in three replicate wells. The leukapheresis product used for the unexposed donors was purchased from a commercial source. Ficoll-Paque PLUS gradient centrifugation was used to isolate PBMCs from either whole blood or leukapheresis product. PBMCs were either cryopreserved at -140 degrees C or used fresh in the expansion assay. The QIAamp Micro DNA Kit was used to extract genomic DNA from the CD4+ T cells.

This sequence originates from a human donor in good health. The sequencing input was CD4+ T cells from PBMCs, cultured in vitro. The receptor chain draws on TRBV20-1 and TRBJ1-1, with no D gene named confidently. CDR3 reads: CSASFLSVNTEAFF. The DNA sequence follows: TGCAGTGCTAGTTTTTTGTCGGTCAACACTGAAGCTTTCTTT.